Listed below are T cell receptor beta chains from one sample, sequenced in a study of T-cell memory formation after mild COVID-19. TCRdb called the 5' RACE reads again in MiXCR, with one record for every CDR3 protein. The sample yields hundreds of thousands of distinct CDR3 sequences, 20% to 25% seen once. Sequenced material: PBMCs or a T cell subset sorted from them (not recorded which). These receptors all come from an adult woman who had mild COVID-19 (a few samples of this study predate the infection). Cell type and time point are not known. The CDR3 runs from the conserved cysteine through the conserved F or W.

TRBV7-9,TRBJ2-7,CASSLGDRGPYEQYF
TRBV20-1,TRBJ1-1,CSARDPGEGDTEAFF
TRBV3-1,TRBJ2-1,CASSQELGQGDEQFF
TRBV2,TRBJ2-1,CASNKEGVRTDEQFF
TRBV11-3,TRBJ1-2,CASSLADLSGYTF
TRBV6-2/TRBV6-3,TRBJ1-5,CASRWDPGQGVRSNQPQHF
TRBV11-3,TRBJ2-3,CASSLGRWTSTDTQYF
TRBV20-1,TRBJ2-7,CSARGQSKGEQYF
TRBV12-3/TRBV12-4,TRBJ1-5,CASSPLSNQPQHF
TRBV24-1,TRBJ2-3,CATSDRGATDTQYF
TRBV7-8,TRBJ2-1,CASSLDGGADEQFF
TRBV7-8,TRBJ1-4,CASSLATGGYEKLFF
TRBV11-2,TRBJ2-3,CASSLAGRSDTQYF